This TCR beta chain was sequenced for a study of blood T cell repertoires in COVID-19. Study summary: The study drew acute and convalescent COVID-19 samples from the United States, Italy and Spain. In each case, the material was cDNA or gDNA derived from T cells, B-cell-depleted T cells, or PBMCs.

Original handling: Reference gene primer amplification gave estimated nucleated cell counts. Sequencing used immunoSEQ multiplex PCR; TCRdb keeps in-frame clones, though not all of them. V and J calls and clone size are those listed in that table; D and trimming were worked out from the DNA. The sample gives around 160,000 clones, more than 75% of which show up once; about an eighth is in the top ten. The V gene's germline CDR1 is MNHEY and CDR2 SVGAGI. The CDR3 has 15 amino acids. Trimming at V came to 6 bases and at J to 6 bases, leaving 6 bases not matched to a gene. The receptor was derived from a man aged 60 to 75 with active or convalescent COVID-19. This chain joins TRBV6-5 and TRBJ2-1, with TRBD2 matching 12 bases. Sequencing input: peripheral blood. CDR3 nucleotide sequence: TGTGCCAGCAGACCTAGCGGGAGGGGATCCAATGAGCAGTTCTTC. It translates to CASRPSGRGSNEQFF.